This T cell receptor (beta chain) was sequenced for a study of T cells in Graves' hyperthyroidism and ophthalmopathy. General study findings and limits: Among thyroid clonotypes expanded above 0.001, most also appeared in blood.

About this clonotype: Its target is unknown.

The CDR3 is 14 residues long. Germline V gives CDR1 MNHEY, CDR2 SMNVEV (reference sequence). V shed 5 bases and J shed 4 bases, with 14 bases lying between them. RNA transcripts gave rise to amplified TCR beta CDR3 regions. HTBI primers were used for first-round RT-PCR of the TCR CDR3. TCRdb fed the multiplex PCR reads into MiXCR, producing one record per CDR3 protein. The sample yields around 260,000 distinct CDR3 sequences, 25% to 30% seen once. Each diagnosis was grounded in clinical symptoms, serum thyroxine and TRAb, thyroid ultrasound, and orbital computed tomography. Progressors' blood was drawn at hyperthyroidism diagnosis, before ophthalmopathy symptoms. Source material for PBMCs was over 8 ml fresh peripheral blood.

The sequenced sample consisted of blood. The chain combines TRBV27 with TRBJ2-5; D may be TRBD1 (6 bases). This TCR was recovered from a man aged 35 to 55 with Graves' hyperthyroidism that later progressed to Graves' ophthalmopathy. Here the CDR3 DNA reads TGTGCCAGCAGTCCCAGGGGCAGGGGAGAGACCCAGTACTTC. Translation: CASSPRGRGETQYF.